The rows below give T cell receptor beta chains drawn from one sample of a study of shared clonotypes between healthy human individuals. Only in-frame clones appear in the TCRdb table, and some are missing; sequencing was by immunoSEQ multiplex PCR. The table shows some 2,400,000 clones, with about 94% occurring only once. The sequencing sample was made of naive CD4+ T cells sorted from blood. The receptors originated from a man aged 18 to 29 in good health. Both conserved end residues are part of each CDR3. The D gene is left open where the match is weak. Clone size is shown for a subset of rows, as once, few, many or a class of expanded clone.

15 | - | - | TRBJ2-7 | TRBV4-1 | TGCGCCAGCAGCCAGGGGGCCACCTACTCCTACGAGCAGTACTTC | CASSQGATYSYEQYF
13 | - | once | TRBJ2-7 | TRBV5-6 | TGTGCCAGCAGCTTGCGACGGACGTACGAGCAGTACTTC | CASSLRRTYEQYF
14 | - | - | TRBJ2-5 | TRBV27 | TGTGCCAGCAAAACCCCGGGACCGCAAGAGACCCAGTACTTC | CASKTPGPQETQYF
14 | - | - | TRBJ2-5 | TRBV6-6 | TGTGCCAGCAGTTACGCAGGGATCCAAGAGACCCAGTACTTC | CASSYAGIQETQYF
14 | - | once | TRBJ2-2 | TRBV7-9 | TGTGCCAGCAGCTTAGTAGTGGGCACCGGGGAGCTGTTTTTT | CASSLVVGTGELFF
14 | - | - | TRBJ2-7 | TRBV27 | TGTGCCAGCAGTAAACAGGGCTTAACCTACGAGCAGTACTTC | CASSKQGLTYEQYF
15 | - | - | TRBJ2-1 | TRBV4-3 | TGCGCCAGCAGCCAAGACAGGACGACCTACAATGAGCAGTTCTTC | CASSQDRTTYNEQFF
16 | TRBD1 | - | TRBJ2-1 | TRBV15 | TGTGCCACCAGCAGGGGTACAGGGGGCACGGGCATTGAGCAGTTCTTC | CATSRGTGGTGIEQFF
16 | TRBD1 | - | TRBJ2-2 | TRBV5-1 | TGCGCCAGCAGCTCTTGGACAGGGATTAACACCGGGGAGCTGTTTTTT | CASSSWTGINTGELFF
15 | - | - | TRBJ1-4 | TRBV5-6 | TGTGCCAGCAGGCGTGCAGGGATAACTAATGAAAAACTGTTTTTT | CASRRAGITNEKLFF
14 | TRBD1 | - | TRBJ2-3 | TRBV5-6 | TGTGCCAGCAGCCCGGACAGGGGGCTTGATACGCAGTATTTT | CASSPDRGLDTQYF
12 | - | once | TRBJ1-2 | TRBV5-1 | TGCGCCAGCAGCTTGCCTGGCTATGGCTACACCTTC | CASSLPGYGYTF
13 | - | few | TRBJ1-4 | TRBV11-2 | TGTGCCAGCAGCTTAGGTCAGGGAGTAAAACTGTTTTTT | CASSLGQGVKLFF
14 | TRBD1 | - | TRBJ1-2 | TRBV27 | TGTGCCAGCAAGCGGACAGGGTCTAACTATGGCTACACCTTC | CASKRTGSNYGYTF
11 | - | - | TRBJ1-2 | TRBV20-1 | TGCAGTGCCCCAAGGAGGGGCGGCTACACCTTC | CSAPRRGGYTF
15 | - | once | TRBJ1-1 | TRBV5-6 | TGTGCCAGCAGCTCACTTCACAACCTGAACACTGAAGCTTTCTTT | CASSSLHNLNTEAFF